This T cell receptor (beta chain) was captured by sequencing in a study of blood T cells in healthy people across ages. CDR3 length: 14 amino acids. Germline V gives CDR1 KGHSH, CDR2 LQKENI. Trimming took 6 bases from V and 3 from J, leaving 14 bases between them. This clonotype has more than one count but fewer than ten. Next came a second PCR, run for about 7 to 12 cycles, which used a sample-barcoded 5' primer along with a J-beta primer mix. A single record per CDR3 protein comes from TCRdb applying MiXCR to the 5' RACE reads. Of hundreds of thousands of distinct CDR3 sequences listed, about half are singletons.

The receptor's source is a woman aged 60 to 75 in good health. The sample was blood. V usage is TRBV18 and J usage is TRBJ2-5; D is possibly TRBD1 (6 bases). Here the CDR3 DNA reads TGTGCCAGCTCGCCAGGGGAGCTCGAAGAGACCCAGTACTTC. This codes for CASSPGELEETQYF.